This T cell receptor (beta chain) appears in the sequencing data of a study of T-cell memory formation after mild COVID-19. With respect to this clonotype: Its target is unknown.

Study-wide results and caveats: Clones shrinking from day 15 to 85 showed even CD4/CD8 mixes; later expanders tilted CD4+.

The V and J ends lost 8 bases and 7 bases respectively, with 13 bases between them. The CDR3 length is 12 residues. The V gene's germline CDR1 is SNHLY and CDR2 FYNNEI. TCRdb processed the 5' RACE reads anew with MiXCR; each CDR3 protein has one entry. The data contain 400,000 or so distinct CDR3 sequences, approximately 20% of them seen just once; the ten biggest clones take up approximately 8.1%. This clonotype was obtained from an adult woman who had mild COVID-19 (a few samples of this study predate the infection). Cell type and time point are not known. Source material: PBMCs or a T cell subset sorted from them (not recorded which). This chain uses TRBV2 with TRBJ2-3; D perhaps matches TRBD2 (7 bases). For the CDR3, the DNA is TGTGCCAGCGGGGGGGGCGGAAATACGCAGTATTTT. It yields the protein CASGGGGNTQYF.